These 31 T cell receptor beta chains share one sample of origin, sequenced in a study of shared clonotypes between healthy human individuals. The data were produced by immunoSEQ multiplex PCR, yet TCRdb's version contains in-frame clones alone and is incomplete. The repertoire holds approximately 95,000 clones, with under 70% as singletons. The sequenced material came from memory CD8+ T cells sorted from blood. Subset of the sample: CD45RO+ cells pooled with CCR7-negative TemRA cells. The source of these receptors is a man aged 25 to 40 in good health.

The chain has TRBV7-2 and TRBJ2-5; D gene unclear. V gave up 1 base and J gave up 4 bases, with 10 bases separating them. Germline values: CDR1 SGHTA, CDR2 FQGNSA. The CDR3 consists of 14 residues. CDR3 sequence reads: CASSLEAQRETQYF. The DNA for the CDR3 is TGTGCCAGCAGCTTAGAGGCCCAGAGAGAGACCCAGTACTTC.

This clone was detected only once. The DNA for the CDR3 is TGTGCCATCAGTGAGACCGGACAGGGGCGGGATGAAGCTTTCTTT. This translates into CAISETGQGRDEAFF. The V gene is TRBV10-3, the J gene TRBJ1-1, with 9 bases fitting TRBD1. Germline-derived CDR1 and CDR2 are ENHRY and SYGVKD. The CDR3 sequence is 15 residues long. Germline trimming cut 2 bases from V and 7 bases from J; bases unmatched to any gene: 8.

This chain uses TRBV4-2 with TRBJ2-7; 10 positions agree with TRBD2. Per the germline V gene, CDR1 is LGHNA and CDR2 is YNFKEQ. V dropped 0 bases and J dropped 3; count of bases not matched to a gene: 5. The CDR3 length is 16 residues. In DNA form, the CDR3 reads TGTGCCAGCAGCCAAGATCAGTCTAGCGGGAGCTACGAGCAGTACTTC. This sequence encodes CASSQDQSSGSYEQYF.

The chain has TRBV5-1 and TRBJ1-4; D remains unclear. CDR3 length equals 18 residues. V shed 0 bases and J shed 0 bases, with 15 bases lying between them. Looked up from germline, CDR1 is SGHRS and CDR2 is YFSETQ. For the CDR3, the DNA is TGCGCCAGCAGCTTGGAGACAACCAGTTCCGCAACTAATGAAAAACTGTTTTTT. This gives the protein CASSLETTSSATNEKLFF. The whole variable domain, filled in from reference TRBV5-1 and TRBJ1-4, reads KAGVTQTPRYLIKTRGQQVTLSCSPISGHRSVSWYQQTPGQGLQFLFEYFSETQRNKGNFPGRFSGRQFSNSRSEMNVSTLELGDSALYLCASSLETTSSATNEKLFFGSGTQLSVL.

The rearrangement joins TRBV5-1 to TRBJ2-1; 10 positions agree with TRBD2. V lost 0 bases to trimming and J lost 0 bases; unmatched junction nucleotides: 3. From germline, CDR1 is SGHRS and CDR2 YFSETQ. The CDR3 is 17 amino acids. The CDR3 bases are TGCGCCAGCAGCTTGGTGGCTAGCGGGAGCTCCTACAATGAGCAGTTCTTC. Protein: CASSLVASGSSYNEQFF.

This chain connects TRBV27 to TRBJ2-3; tentatively, D is TRBD1 (6 bases). The CDR3 is made up of 16 amino acids. Germline assignment: CDR1 MNHEY and CDR2 SMNVEV (reference sequence). V lost 5 bases to trimming and J lost 0 bases, with 15 bases between them. Here the CDR3 DNA reads TGTGCCAGCAGTCCACCCCTCCAGGGGAGCACAGATACGCAGTATTTT. Translation: CASSPPLQGSTDTQYF.

This clone was seen ten or more times. The sample has other DNA sequences that encode this CDR3 too. The CDR3 DNA is TGTGCCAGCAGCTTCCCCACTTACGAGCAGTACTTC. Translation: CASSFPTYEQYF. The chain combines TRBV7-9 with TRBJ2-7; D is unresolved. V lost 3 bases and J lost 4, with 7 bases in between. The germline gives CDR1 SEHNR, CDR2 FQNEAQ (reference sequence). The CDR3 runs 12 residues.

This clone was picked up one time. Other DNA sequences of this sample code for an identical CDR3. This chain connects TRBV27 to TRBJ2-3; a weak D match, TRBD2 (5 bases). The ends were cut back, 4 bases at V and 3 bases at J, with 11 bases in the middle. CDR1 MNHEY and CDR2 SMNVEV come from the germline V gene (reference sequence). The CDR3 sequence is 14 residues long. The CDR3 DNA sequence: TGTGCCAGCAGTTCCCAAAGGGAGACAGATACGCAGTATTTT. It is translated as CASSSQRETDTQYF.

The chain combines TRBV28 with TRBJ2-2, with TRBD2 as a possible D gene (6 bases). V was shortened by 6 bases and J by 5 bases, with 22 bases between the two germline ends. The germline V gene encodes CDR1 MDHEN and CDR2 SYDVKM. This CDR3 contains 17 residues. The CDR3 here is CASSGRRREEHTGELFF. CDR3 nucleotides: TGTGCCAGCAGCGGGAGACGTAGGGAAGAACATACCGGGGAGCTGTTTTTT. Combining the CDR3 with reference TRBV28 and TRBJ2-2 gives the whole variable domain DVKVTQSSRYLVKRTGEKVFLECVQDMDHENMFWYRQDPGLGLRLIYFSYDVKMKEKGDIPEGYSVSREKKERFSLILESASTNQTSMYLCASSGRRREEHTGELFFGEGSRLTVL.

The chain uses TRBV5-5 and TRBJ2-3; 7 bases are a match to TRBD2. This CDR3 is 15 amino acids long. The junction had 13 bases not matched to a gene; V was cut back by 7 bases and J by 5 bases. CDR1 SGHKS and CDR2 YYEKEE come from the germline V gene (reference sequence). CDR3 protein: CASLASSGGLDTQYF. The CDR3 DNA sequence: TGTGCCAGCCTTGCGTCGTCGGGGGGATTAGATACGCAGTATTTT.

The V and J genes are TRBV18 and TRBJ2-5; TRBD2 matches 7 bases. The CDR3 has 15 amino acids. CDR1 and CDR2 (germline): KGHSH, LQKENI. The ends lost 1 base at V and 2 bases at J; junction bases unmatched: 4. The CDR3 loop is CASSPQAGRQETQYF. The CDR3 nucleotides are TGTGCCAGCTCACCACAAGCGGGGAGGCAAGAGACCCAGTACTTC.

The chain has TRBV6-1 and TRBJ2-2, with D hard to call. The CDR3 has 16 amino acids. Trimming cost V 3 bases and J 7 bases, with 18 bases left between them. Germline V gives CDR1 MNHNS, CDR2 SASEGT. This CDR3 reads CASSDPGRKEIGELFF. The CDR3 DNA follows: TGTGCCAGCAGTGACCCCGGTCGGAAGGAAATCGGGGAGCTGTTTTTT.

This chain connects TRBV4-2 to TRBJ2-7; TRBD2 agrees at 7 bases. The germline gives CDR1 LGHNA, CDR2 YNFKEQ. CDR3 length: 17 amino acids. J lost 2 bases, V lost 0 bases, and 10 bases had no gene match. The CDR3, as DNA: TGTGCCAGCAGCCAAGAGGGATTAGCGGGTATGCCCTACGAGCAGTACTTC. Translation: CASSQEGLAGMPYEQYF.

The gene calls are TRBV28 and TRBJ2-1, with a possible D match to TRBD1 (6 bases). V gave up 3 bases and J gave up 7 bases, with 19 bases separating them. The germline V gene has CDR1 MDHEN and CDR2 SYDVKM. The CDR3 covers 16 residues. In nucleotides, the CDR3 is TGTGCCAGCAGTTTCCACAGGGTACGAAGGGAAAATGAGCAGTTCTTC. This gives the protein CASSFHRVRRENEQFF.

DNA of the CDR3: TGTGCCAGCAGCTCGGACAGTGGTGGAAACACCATATATTTT. It yields the protein CASSSDSGGNTIYF. The chain couples TRBV5-6 to TRBJ1-3, with D possibly TRBD1 on 6 matching bases. The CDR3 totals 14 residues. V dropped 3 bases and J dropped 3 bases, with 10 bases sitting between them. Per the germline V gene, CDR1 is SGHDT and CDR2 is YYEEEE.

Many counts were recorded for this clone. V is TRBV2 and J is TRBJ2-7; D is undetermined. From germline, CDR1 is SNHLY and CDR2 FYNNEI. The CDR3 has 15 amino acids. Between the trimmed V and J ends, which lost 6 bases and 0 bases, there was a span of 15 bases. The CDR3 DNA reads as TGTGCCAGCAGGGCCAGCCCCACGGCCTCCTACGAGCAGTACTTC. Residues: CASRASPTASYEQYF. The full variable domain, in which reference TRBV2 and TRBJ2-7 provide the parts outside the CDR3, is EPEVTQTPSHQVTQMGQEVILRCVPISNHLYFYWYRQILGQKVEFLVSFYNNEISEKSEIFDDQFSVERPDGSNFTLKIRSTKLEDSAMYFCASRASPTASYEQYFGPGTRLTVT.

V usage is TRBV7-9 and J usage is TRBJ2-1; 14 bases fit TRBD2. Germline V gene data show CDR1 as SEHNR and CDR2 as FQNEAQ (reference sequence). The length of the CDR3 is 16 residues. V lost 4 bases and J lost 7; bases outside the gene matches: 6. CDR3 in DNA: TGTGCCAGCAGCTCCCGACTAGCGGGAGGGGTTAATGAGCAGTTCTTC. It encodes CASSSRLAGGVNEQFF.

The V gene is TRBV5-4, the J gene TRBJ2-2; 7 nucleotides line up with TRBD1. The CDR3 runs 15 residues. Unmatched junction bases numbered 1, after V lost 0 bases and J lost 2 bases. CDR1 is SGHNT and CDR2 is YYREEE in the germline V gene (reference sequence). The CDR3 loop is CASSLGDRNTGELFF. CDR3 DNA sequence: TGTGCCAGCAGCTTGGGGGACAGAAACACCGGGGAGCTGTTTTTT.

In its sample, this clone was seen many times. The V call is TRBV28, the J call TRBJ2-7; no clear D gene. The CDR3 spans 11 residues. V was pared by 2 bases and J by 2 bases, with 1 base between. Germline V gene lookup returns CDR1 MDHEN and CDR2 SYDVKM. CDR3 region: CASSLTYEQYF. The CDR3 DNA reads TGTGCCAGCAGTTTAACCTACGAGCAGTACTTC.

This CDR3 is CASKGLAGEGSEETQYF. The CDR3 nucleotides are TGTGCCAGCAAGGGGCTAGCGGGAGAAGGGTCGGAAGAGACCCAGTACTTC. V gene TRBV27 combines with J gene TRBJ2-5; TRBD2 agrees at 10 bases. The V and J ends lost 7 bases and 3 bases, in that order; junction bases with no gene match: 14. Looked up from germline, CDR1 is MNHEY and CDR2 is SMNVEV (reference sequence). CDR3 size: 17 residues.

On this clone itself: The same CDR3 is also encoded by other DNA sequences in this sample. The rearrangement links TRBV9 to TRBJ1-3; no reliable D call. There are 16 residues in the CDR3. V lost 0 bases to trimming and J lost 0 bases, with 10 bases between them. CDR1 and CDR2 from the germline V gene are SGDLS and YYNGEE. This chain's CDR3 is CASSVGPESSGNTIYF. CDR3 DNA: TGTGCCAGCAGCGTAGGACCGGAGAGCTCTGGAAACACCATATATTTT.

This clone was recorded many times. The CDR3 DNA reads TGTGCCAGCAGCGTACAGGGGGCGCCGGCAGATACGCAGTATTTT. As protein: CASSVQGAPADTQYF. This sequence joins TRBV9 and TRBJ2-3; 8 positions agree with TRBD1. The CDR3 has 15 residues. The V gene end was trimmed by 1 base and the J gene end by 4 bases; junction bases not matched to a gene: 5. Per the germline V gene, CDR1 is SGDLS and CDR2 is YYNGEE.

A single count supports this clone. V usage is TRBV15 and J usage is TRBJ2-5; 10 bases align to TRBD1. Germline trimming cut 1 base from V and 5 bases from J; bases unmatched to any gene: 7. Germline-derived CDR1 and CDR2 are LNHNV and YYDKDF (reference sequence). The CDR3 totals 16 residues. The CDR3 reads CATSRVRDRGAETQYF. For the CDR3, the DNA is TGTGCCACCAGCAGAGTCAGGGACAGGGGTGCGGAGACCCAGTACTTC.

The chain carries TRBV15 and TRBJ1-4; 7 positions agree with TRBD1. Germline CDR1 reads LNHNV; CDR2 reads YYDKDF (reference sequence). This CDR3 spans 18 amino acids. J was trimmed by 3 bases and V by 3 bases; bases with no gene match: 13. DNA for the CDR3: TGTGCCACCAGCAGCTTAAGCAGCTCCGGGACAGCTAATGAAAAACTGTTTTTT. Translated: CATSSLSSSGTANEKLFF.

V is TRBV27 and J is TRBJ1-2, with 7 bases matching TRBD1. Germline loops: CDR1 MNHEY, CDR2 SMNVEV (reference sequence). Trimming took 8 bases from V and 3 from J; bases not matched to a gene: 15. This CDR3 region has 16 residues. The CDR3 nucleotides are TGTGCCAGCCGGGATACAGGGAAAGGGGGCTACTATGGCTACACCTTC. Its translation: CASRDTGKGGYYGYTF.

The chain combines TRBV28 with TRBJ1-5; D uncertain. The ends were cut back, 5 bases at V and 5 bases at J, with 13 bases in the middle. The CDR3 sequence is 14 residues long. CDR1 is MDHEN, CDR2 SYDVKM, per germline. CDR3 nucleotides: TGTGCCAGCAGTCAACTTGGTCTCTATCAGCCCCAGCATTTT. Its protein is CASSQLGLYQPQHF.

The chain recombines TRBV4-3 with TRBJ2-3; TRBD1 matches 7 bases. The germline V gene encodes CDR1 LGHNA and CDR2 YSLEER. Losses at the gene ends were 4 bases for V and 8 bases for J; bases not matched to a gene: 12. This CDR3 spans 15 amino acids. For the CDR3, the DNA is TGCGCCAGCAGCCTAGACAGCGCTAGACAGGGTACGCAGTATTTT. Amino acid sequence: CASSLDSARQGTQYF.

The rearrangement joins TRBV28 to TRBJ1-1; unclear D gene. The CDR3 contains 13 residues. The germline V gene encodes CDR1 MDHEN and CDR2 SYDVKM. V was clipped by 0 bases and J by 1 base, with 3 bases between them. CDR3 amino acids: CASSLWSNTEAFF. DNA of the CDR3: TGTGCCAGCAGTTTATGGTCGAACACTGAAGCTTTCTTT.

The CDR3 region has the DNA TGTGCCAGCAGTTCCCCTAATGAGCAGTTCTTC. This sequence encodes CASSSPNEQFF. The chain recombines TRBV7-6 with TRBJ2-1; D remains unclear. The V end lost 6 bases, the J end lost 7 bases, and 7 bases lay between the germline ends. The CDR3 contains 11 residues. CDR1 is SGHVS and CDR2 is FNYEAQ in the germline V gene.

CDR3 sequence: CASSQDRDLNQPQHF. The DNA for the CDR3 is TGTGCCAGCAGCCAAGACAGGGACCTCAATCAGCCCCAGCATTTT. The chain combines TRBV5-8 with TRBJ1-5; 7 nucleotides match TRBD1. With V trimmed by 4 bases and J by 3 bases, 7 bases remained unmatched. CDR1 SGHTS and CDR2 YDEGEE come from the germline V gene. CDR3 size: 15 residues.

This clone was observed a few times. This chain connects TRBV7-9 to TRBJ1-2, with 7 bases identical to TRBD1. The CDR3 is 17 amino acids. Trimming cost V 5 bases and J 8 bases; bases outside gene matches: 20. In germline, CDR1 is SEHNR, CDR2 FQNEAQ (reference sequence). The CDR3 region is CASSPVGGQVRVRGYTF. CDR3 nucleotides: TGTGCCAGCAGCCCAGTGGGTGGACAGGTCCGCGTGCGGGGCTACACCTTC. Using reference TRBV7-9 and TRBJ1-2 for the parts outside the CDR3, the full variable domain is DTGVSQNPRHKITKRGQNVTFRCDPISEHNRLYWYRQTLGQGPEFLTYFQNEAQLEKSRLLSDRFSAERPKGSFSTLEIQRTEQGDSAMYLCASSPVGGQVRVRGYTFGSGTRLTVV.